This T cell receptor beta chain was profiled in a study of T-cell memory formation after mild COVID-19. Across the whole study: Clusters were largely donor specific.

One entry per CDR3 protein results from TCRdb running MiXCR on the 5' RACE reads. In the table there are 190,000 or so distinct CDR3 sequences, roughly a tenth of which are singletons. Trimming took 8 bases from V and 2 from J, leaving 19 bases between them. The CDR3 runs to 17 residues. Germline V lookup: CDR1 MNHNY, CDR2 SVGAGI (reference sequence). The sequencing sample was made of PBMCs or a T cell subset sorted from them (not recorded which). This chain links TRBV6-6 with TRBJ2-6; weak D call: TRBD1 (6 bases). The clonotype originates from a man aged 18 to 30 who had mild COVID-19 (a few samples of this study predate the infection). Cell type and time point are not known. The CDR3 reads CASRTGPLGTGANVLTF. CDR3 DNA sequence: TGTGCCAGCCGAACAGGGCCCCTGGGGACTGGGGCCAACGTCCTGACTTTC.